This is a list of T cell receptor beta chains from one sample in a study of OX40 agonist ivuxolimab in advanced cancers. Method: immunoSEQ multiplex PCR; TCRdb's copy keeps in-frame clones and lacks some. Of 72,000 or so clones in the sample, around 88% were seen once. The sample was CD4+ or CD8+ T cells sorted from blood, taken in a trial of the OX40 agonist ivuxolimab. The receptors were sampled from an adult with an advanced solid tumor such as melanoma, head and neck, liver or kidney cancer. The CDR3 runs from the conserved cysteine through the conserved F or W. The D gene is left open where the match is weak. A clone size is listed for some rows: how often the clone was seen (once, few, many), or a class if it is expanded.

NA NA TRBJ1-3 TRBV6-5 CASSYGGTSSRNTIYF TGTGCCAGCAGTTACGGAGGGACCAGCTCTAGAAACACCATATATTTT
NA NA TRBJ2-3 TRBV11-2 CASSPDGEIDTQYF TGTGCCAGCAGCCCCGACGGAGAGATAGATACGCAGTATTTT
NA NA TRBJ2-7 TRBV1 CTSSQEGGGAENEQYF TGCACCAGCAGCCAAGAAGGAGGGGGCGCCGAGAACGAGCAGTACTTC
NA NA TRBJ1-2 TRBV5-6 CASRETGESYGYTF TGTGCCAGCAGAGAAACCGGGGAGTCCTATGGCTACACCTTC
NA NA TRBJ2-7 TRBV28 CASSLTDMSSYEQYF TGTGCCAGCAGCTTGACAGACATGAGCTCCTACGAGCAGTACTTC
TRBD1 NA TRBJ2-3 TRBV5-4 CASSLPQGGSDTQYF TGTGCCAGCAGCTTGCCTCAAGGGGGCTCAGATACGCAGTATTTT
NA NA TRBJ2-3 TRBV15 CATSSLGRNTDTQYF TGTGCCACCAGCAGTTTGGGGCGGAACACAGATACGCAGTATTTT
NA once TRBJ1-1 TRBV7-2 CASSLLISATEAFF TGTGCCAGCAGCTTATTAATTTCGGCCACTGAAGCTTTCTTT
TRBD1 NA TRBJ1-2 TRBV7-9 CASSARQGVAYGYTF TGTGCCAGCAGCGCCAGACAGGGGGTTGCCTATGGCTACACCTTC
TRBD2 NA TRBJ2-5 TRBV9 CASSVGLAGSGETQYF TGTGCCAGCAGCGTAGGGCTAGCGGGATCGGGAGAGACCCAGTACTTC
NA once TRBJ1-2 TRBV18 CASSPPGAQGYYGYTF TGTGCCAGCTCACCACCGGGGGCACAGGGATACTATGGCTACACCTTC
NA NA TRBJ2-3 TRBV27 CASTPTGQTSTDTQYF TGTGCCAGCACCCCGACCGGACAGACGAGCACAGATACGCAGTATTTT
NA NA TRBJ1-3 TRBV5-1 CASSLSTGQPGNTIYF TGCGCCAGCAGCTTGAGTACCGGACAGCCTGGAAACACCATATATTTT
TRBD1 few TRBJ2-7 TRBV18 CASSPIGDRPQYF TGTGCCAGCTCACCAATCGGGGACAGGCCCCAGTACTTC
NA NA TRBJ2-5 TRBV6-6 CASSYLIRQETQYF TGTGCCAGCAGTTACCTAATACGCCAAGAGACCCAGTACTTC
NA few TRBJ2-1 TRBV9 CASSGPDSYNEQFF TGTGCCAGCAGCGGACCTGACAGCTACAATGAGCAGTTCTTC
NA NA TRBJ1-4 TRBV6-5 CASSYRANEKLFF TGTGCCAGCAGTTACAGGGCCAATGAAAAACTGTTTTTT
TRBD1 NA TRBJ2-7 TRBV30 CAWSARDRGLSLDF TGTGCCTGGAGTGCCCGGGACAGGGGGCTTAGTTTGGACTTC
NA NA TRBJ1-2 TRBV25-1 CASSPTRDRGNYGYTF TGTGCCAGCAGTCCGACGAGGGACCGCGGTAACTATGGCTACACCTTC
NA NA TRBJ1-6 TRBV30 CAWTVVAGSPLHF TGTGCCTGGACCGTGGTGGCCGGATCACCCCTCCACTTT
NA NA TRBJ2-7 TRBV5-5 CASSLHLSSLYEQYF TGTGCCAGCAGCTTGCATCTGAGCAGCCTTTACGAGCAGTACTTC
TRBD2 NA TRBJ2-7 TRBV5-1 CASSAGTSYEQYF TGCGCCAGCAGCGCCGGGACTAGCTACGAGCAGTACTTC
TRBD2 NA TRBJ2-1 TRBV14 CASSQDYGFYGLAGVEGDEQFF TGTGCCAGCAGCCAAGATTATGGGTTCTACGGACTAGCGGGAGTGGAGGGCGATGAGCAGTTCTTC
NA NA TRBJ2-3 TRBV11-3 CASSLGRRESTDTQYF TGTGCCAGCAGCTTGGGTCGGCGGGAAAGCACAGATACGCAGTATTTT
TRBD2 NA TRBJ2-5 TRBV28 CASSLRTLRLAGFTQYF TGTGCCAGCAGTTTAAGGACCCTGAGACTAGCGGGTTTTACCCAGTACTTC
NA NA TRBJ1-2 TRBV7-3 CASSLAGDGYTF TGTGCCAGCAGCTTAGCTGGGGATGGCTACACCTTC
TRBD2 once TRBJ2-3 TRBV19 CASSIGRVPSTDTQYF TGTGCCAGTAGTATTGGGAGGGTACCTAGCACAGATACGCAGTATTTT
NA NA TRBJ2-2 TRBV11-1 CASSLGGRTSGELFF TGTGCCAGCAGCTTGGGGGGCAGGACGTCCGGGGAGCTGTTTTTT
TRBD1 NA TRBJ1-5 TRBV7-9 CASSRDRGYQPQHF TGTGCCAGCAGTCGGGACAGGGGGTATCAGCCCCAGCATTTT
NA NA TRBJ1-3 TRBV2 CASSRRERAGNTIYF TGTGCCAGCAGTCGCAGGGAAAGGGCTGGAAACACCATATATTTT
TRBD1 NA TRBJ2-4 TRBV28 CASSGTVENIQYF TGTGCCAGCAGCGGGACAGTCGAAAACATTCAGTACTTC
NA NA TRBJ2-1 TRBV21-1 CASSKRRQSYSPNEQFF TGTGCCAGCAGCAAAAGGAGGCAGTCTTATTCCCCCAATGAGCAGTTCTTC
NA NA TRBJ2-7 TRBV7-2 CASSLIARLDYEQYF TGTGCCAGCAGCTTAATCGCTAGGTTAGACTACGAGCAGTACTTC
NA NA TRBJ2-7 TRBV30 CAWAPISYEQYF TGTGCCTGGGCTCCAATTTCCTACGAGCAGTACTTC
NA NA TRBJ1-1 TRBV6-1 CASSDDFRENTEAFF TGTGCCAGCAGTGATGATTTCAGGGAGAACACTGAAGCTTTCTTT
TRBD2 NA TRBJ2-2 TRBV7-2 CASSLVLAVHTGELFF TGTGCCAGCAGCTTAGTGCTAGCGGTACACACCGGGGAGCTGTTTTTT
NA NA TRBJ1-5 TRBV11-2 CASSSLLMEPQHF TGTGCCAGCAGCTCCCTACTCATGGAGCCCCAGCATTTT
NA NA TRBJ1-4 TRBV5-1 CASSLGNTGNGDEKLFF TGCGCCAGCAGCTTGGGCAACACAGGAAACGGAGATGAAAAACTGTTTTTT
TRBD2 NA TRBJ2-3 TRBV19 CASKAGPSTDTQYF TGTGCCAGTAAAGCGGGACCGAGCACAGATACGCAGTATTTT
TRBD2 NA TRBJ2-3 TRBV5-1 CASSLGGGSPDTQYF TGCGCCAGCAGCTTGGGGGGCGGGAGCCCAGATACGCAGTATTTT
TRBD1 once TRBJ2-3 TRBV18 CASSIANRGEGPDTQYF TGTGCCAGCTCAATCGCTAACAGGGGGGAAGGGCCAGATACGCAGTATTTT
NA NA TRBJ1-1 TRBV5-1 CASSLGGPGRTVEAFF TGCGCCAGCAGCTTGGGGGGGCCGGGGAGGACAGTCGAAGCTTTCTTT
NA NA TRBJ2-7 TRBV2 CASSERQGSFGEQYF TGTGCCAGCAGTGAAAGGCAGGGATCATTCGGCGAGCAGTACTTC